This record looks at one T cell receptor (beta chain) sequence and its context. This table comes from immunoSEQ multiplex PCR, and its TCRdb copy is limited to in-frame clones, with some not included. The sample lists about 400,000 clones; about 90% were seen once. These data are taken from a study of blood T cell repertoires in COVID-19. Germline V gives CDR1 SGDLS, CDR2 YYNGEE. The CDR3 sequence is 12 residues long. J gave up 7 bases and V 3 bases, and 0 bases lay outside the gene matches. This receptor was taken from a middle-aged man with acute or convalescent COVID-19. V and J are TRBV9 and TRBJ2-1, with TRBD1 matching 8 bases. Sequencing input: peripheral blood. The DNA of the CDR3 is TGTGCCAGCAGCGGACAGGGGAATGAGCAGTTCTTC. Residues: CASSGQGNEQFF.